Presented here are 9 T cell receptor beta chains from one specimen sequenced in a study of cytomegalovirus exposure and HLA in healthy donors (dated by TCRdb to 2016 to 2017). Library preparation employed the immunoSEQ multiplex PCR assay. For the multiplex PCR, a mixture combining 60 forward primers for TCR Vbeta segments and 13 reverse primers for TCR Jbeta segments was used. TCRdb mirrors the immuneACCESS table, restricted to in-frame sequences. Some clones are absent from its copies; in checked studies, under half trace to an unresolved V gene, and the reason for the others is unknown. The sample table contains about 76,000 clones; only one count was recorded for about four fifths of them. The top ten clonotypes cover around 2% of the sample. The sample was PBMCs. The receptors derive from a woman in her thirties in good health and CMV-seronegative.

The chain employs TRBV19 and TRBJ2-3; D might be TRBD2 (6 bases). The V end lost 5 bases, the J end lost 3 bases, and 12 bases lay between the germline ends. Per the germline V gene, CDR1 is LNHDA and CDR2 is SQIVND (reference sequence). The CDR3 extends over 14 amino acids. The CDR3 coding sequence is TGTGCCAGTAGTTGGAGGGCCGGTACAGATACGCAGTATTTT. Its protein product is CASSWRAGTDTQYF.

This chain links TRBV5-1 with TRBJ2-7, with 9 bases aligning to TRBD1. Looked up from germline, CDR1 is SGHRS and CDR2 is YFSETQ. CDR3 length equals 15 residues. V was clipped by 6 bases and J by 3 bases; unmatched bases: 10. The CDR3 DNA follows: TGCGCCAGCAAACCCGGGACAGGGCGATTCTACGAGCAGTACTTC. Its translation is CASKPGTGRFYEQYF.

The genes are TRBV5-4 and TRBJ2-6; 14 bases align to TRBD2. CDR3 length: 17 residues. Germline V gene lookup returns CDR1 SGHNT and CDR2 YYREEE (reference sequence). V dropped 4 bases and J dropped 5; count of bases not matched to a gene: 5. In nucleotides, the CDR3 is TGTGCCAGCAGCCATGGACTAGCGGGAGGTCGGGCCAACGTCCTGACTTTC. Its protein is CASSHGLAGGRANVLTF.

The chain recombines TRBV7-2 with TRBJ2-7, with D perhaps TRBD2 (5 bases). The CDR3 is 14 amino acids. The V and J ends lost 1 base and 0 bases respectively, with 7 bases between them. Germline V gives CDR1 SGHTA, CDR2 FQGNSA. The CDR3 region has the DNA TGTGCCAGCAGCTTAGGGGCGGGCTCCTACGAGCAGTACTTC. Protein: CASSLGAGSYEQYF.

The chain links TRBV27 to TRBJ2-1, with 9 bases lining up with TRBD1. V was clipped by 4 bases and J by 8 bases; unmatched bases: 6. Germline CDR1 and CDR2: MNHEY and SMNVEV (reference sequence). CDR3 size: 14 residues. CDR3 protein: CASSSFRDRDEQFF. The CDR3, as DNA: TGTGCCAGCAGTTCCTTCCGGGACAGGGATGAGCAGTTCTTC.

The J gene is TRBJ2-1, the V gene TRBV6-5; 9 nucleotides agree with TRBD2. Looked up from germline, CDR1 is MNHEY and CDR2 is SVGAGI. The CDR3 length is 13 residues. The V and J ends lost 9 bases and 9 bases, in that order; junction bases with no gene match: 9. CDR3 region: CASSVSGRSEQFF. In nucleotides, the CDR3 is TGTGCCAGTAGCGTTAGCGGGAGATCTGAGCAGTTCTTC.

This sequence joins TRBV28 and TRBJ1-2; 9 nucleotides match TRBD1. Per germline, CDR1 MDHEN and CDR2 SYDVKM. With V trimmed by 6 bases and J by 6 bases, 8 bases remained unmatched. This CDR3 is 14 amino acids long. CDR3 nucleotide sequence: TGTGCCAGCAGCCTTACCGGGACAGGGAATGGCTACACCTTC. Its translation: CASSLTGTGNGYTF.

This clone was detected only a few times. This chain connects TRBV9 to TRBJ2-7; 7 bases fit TRBD1. The length of the CDR3 is 14 residues. V shed 2 bases, J shed 2 bases, and the junction held 4 bases outside the gene matches. Per the germline V gene, CDR1 is SGDLS and CDR2 is YYNGEE. CDR3 sequence (DNA): TGTGCCAGCAGCGTCCAGGGGGTGCCCTACGAGCAGTACTTC. Translating it yields CASSVQGVPYEQYF.

V is TRBV5-6 and J is TRBJ1-4; 8 bases map to TRBD1. Trimming at V came to 3 bases and at J to 2 bases, leaving 6 bases not matched to a gene. The CDR3 covers 16 residues. CDR1 and CDR2 from the germline V gene are SGHDT and YYEEEE. This chain's CDR3 is CASSSIQGATNEKLFF. CDR3 DNA: TGTGCCAGCAGCTCTATTCAGGGGGCGACTAATGAAAAACTGTTTTTT.